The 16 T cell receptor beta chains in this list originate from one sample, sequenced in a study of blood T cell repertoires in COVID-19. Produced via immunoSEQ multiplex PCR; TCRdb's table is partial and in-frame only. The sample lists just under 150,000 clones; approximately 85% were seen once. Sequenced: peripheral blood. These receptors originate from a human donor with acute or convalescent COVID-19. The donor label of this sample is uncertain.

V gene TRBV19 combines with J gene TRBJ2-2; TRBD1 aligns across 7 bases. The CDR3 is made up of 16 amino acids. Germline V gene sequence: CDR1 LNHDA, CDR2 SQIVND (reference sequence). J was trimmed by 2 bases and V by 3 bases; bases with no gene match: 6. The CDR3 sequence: CASSIPRGLNTGELFF. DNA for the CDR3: TGTGCCAGTAGTATTCCGAGGGGGCTAAACACCGGGGAGCTGTTTTTT.

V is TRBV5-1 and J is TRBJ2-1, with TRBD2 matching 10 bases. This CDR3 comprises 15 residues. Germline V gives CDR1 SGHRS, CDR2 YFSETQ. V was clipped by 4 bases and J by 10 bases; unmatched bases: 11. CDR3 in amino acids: CASSQVSGGDGEQFF. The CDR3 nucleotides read TGCGCCAGCAGCCAAGTAAGCGGGGGGGACGGCGAGCAGTTCTTC.

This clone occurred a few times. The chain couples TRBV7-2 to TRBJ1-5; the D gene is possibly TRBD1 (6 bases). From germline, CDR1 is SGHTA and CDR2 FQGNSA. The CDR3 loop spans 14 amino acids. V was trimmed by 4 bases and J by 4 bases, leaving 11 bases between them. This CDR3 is CASSYLQGNQPQHF. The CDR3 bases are TGTGCCAGCAGCTATCTACAGGGTAATCAGCCCCAGCATTTT.

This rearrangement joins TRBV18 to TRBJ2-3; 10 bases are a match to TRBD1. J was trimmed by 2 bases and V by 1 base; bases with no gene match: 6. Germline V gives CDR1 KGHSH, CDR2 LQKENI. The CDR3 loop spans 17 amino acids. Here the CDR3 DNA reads TGTGCCAGCTCACCACTGACAGGGGGCTATGTCACAGATACGCAGTATTTT. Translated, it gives CASSPLTGGYVTDTQYF.

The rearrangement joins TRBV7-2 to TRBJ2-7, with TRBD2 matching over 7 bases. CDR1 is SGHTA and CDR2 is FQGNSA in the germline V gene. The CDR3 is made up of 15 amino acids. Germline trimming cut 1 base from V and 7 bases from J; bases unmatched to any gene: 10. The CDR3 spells CASSLVAGVEGEQYV. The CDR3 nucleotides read TGTGCCAGCAGCTTAGTTGCGGGAGTGGAGGGAGAGCAGTACGTC.

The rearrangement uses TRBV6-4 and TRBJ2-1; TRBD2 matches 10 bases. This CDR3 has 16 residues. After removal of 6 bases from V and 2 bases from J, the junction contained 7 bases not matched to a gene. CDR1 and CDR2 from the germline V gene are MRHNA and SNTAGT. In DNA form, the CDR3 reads TGTGCCAGCAGGGAGAGCGGGGGGGCCCCCTACAATGAGCAGTTCTTC. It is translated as CASRESGGAPYNEQFF.

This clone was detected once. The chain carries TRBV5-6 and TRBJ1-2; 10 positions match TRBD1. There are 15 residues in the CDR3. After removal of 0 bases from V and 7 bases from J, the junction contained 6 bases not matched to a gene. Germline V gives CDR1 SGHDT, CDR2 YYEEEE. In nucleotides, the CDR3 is TGTGCCAGCAGCTTGGGCCCGGGACAGGGGTTTGGCTACACCTTC. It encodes CASSLGPGQGFGYTF.

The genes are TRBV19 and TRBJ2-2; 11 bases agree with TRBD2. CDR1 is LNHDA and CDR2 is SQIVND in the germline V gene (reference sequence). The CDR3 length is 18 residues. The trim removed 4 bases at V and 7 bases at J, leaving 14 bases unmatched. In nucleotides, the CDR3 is TGTGCCAGTAGTAAAAAAGATCTAGCGGGAGGATACGGCGGGGAGCTGTTTTTT. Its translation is CASSKKDLAGGYGGELFF.

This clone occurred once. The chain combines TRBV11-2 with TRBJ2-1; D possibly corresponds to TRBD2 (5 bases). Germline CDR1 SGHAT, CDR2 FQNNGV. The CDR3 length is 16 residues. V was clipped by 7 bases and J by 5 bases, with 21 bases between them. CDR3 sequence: CASTNRYATGNNEQFF. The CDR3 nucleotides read TGTGCCAGCACCAATAGGTACGCGACGGGAAACAATGAGCAGTTCTTC.

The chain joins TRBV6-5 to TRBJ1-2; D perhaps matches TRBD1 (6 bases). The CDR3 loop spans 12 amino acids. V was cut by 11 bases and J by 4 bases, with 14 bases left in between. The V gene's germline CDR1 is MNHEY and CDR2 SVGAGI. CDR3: CAARQDLYGYTF. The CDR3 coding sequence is TGTGCCGCTAGACAGGATCTCTATGGCTACACCTTC.

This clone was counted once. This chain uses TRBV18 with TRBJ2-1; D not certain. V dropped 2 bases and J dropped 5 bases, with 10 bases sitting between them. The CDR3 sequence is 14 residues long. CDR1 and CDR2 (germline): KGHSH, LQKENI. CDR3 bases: TGTGCCAGCTCACCAAGGCTAGACCACAATGAGCAGTTCTTC. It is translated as CASSPRLDHNEQFF.

In DNA form, the CDR3 reads TGTGCCAGTAGTTCGGGACATAAGAACACCGGGGAGCTGTTTTTT. Protein product: CASSSGHKNTGELFF. This chain uses TRBV19 with TRBJ2-2, with D perhaps matching TRBD1 (6 bases). The CDR3 is 15 amino acids. Germline CDR1 and CDR2: LNHDA and SQIVND (reference sequence). The V end was cut by 5 bases, the J end by 1 base, with 11 bases between.

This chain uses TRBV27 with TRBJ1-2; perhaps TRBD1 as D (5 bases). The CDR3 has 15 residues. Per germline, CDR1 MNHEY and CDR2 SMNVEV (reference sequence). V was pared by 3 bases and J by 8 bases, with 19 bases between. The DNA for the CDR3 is TGTGCCAGCAGTTTTGAATGGCAGGGTCTCGGAGGCTACACCTTC. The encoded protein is CASSFEWQGLGGYTF.

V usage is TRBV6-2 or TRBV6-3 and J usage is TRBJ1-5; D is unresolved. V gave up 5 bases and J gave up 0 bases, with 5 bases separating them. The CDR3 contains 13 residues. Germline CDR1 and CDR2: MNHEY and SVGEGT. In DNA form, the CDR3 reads TGTGCCAGCAGTCCAAATAGCAATCAGCCCCAGCATTTT. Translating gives CASSPNSNQPQHF.

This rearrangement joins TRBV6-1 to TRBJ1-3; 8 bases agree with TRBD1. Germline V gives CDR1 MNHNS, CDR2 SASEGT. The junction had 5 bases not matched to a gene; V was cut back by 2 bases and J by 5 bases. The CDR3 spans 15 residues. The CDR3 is CASSESGGNRNTIYF. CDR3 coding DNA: TGTGCCAGCAGTGAATCAGGGGGCAATAGAAACACCATATATTTT.

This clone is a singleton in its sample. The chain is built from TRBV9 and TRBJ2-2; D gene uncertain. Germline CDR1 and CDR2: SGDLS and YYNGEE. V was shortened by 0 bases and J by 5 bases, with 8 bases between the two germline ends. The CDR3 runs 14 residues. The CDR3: CASSVELRTGELFF. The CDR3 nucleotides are TGTGCCAGCAGCGTAGAACTTCGAACCGGGGAGCTGTTTTTT.